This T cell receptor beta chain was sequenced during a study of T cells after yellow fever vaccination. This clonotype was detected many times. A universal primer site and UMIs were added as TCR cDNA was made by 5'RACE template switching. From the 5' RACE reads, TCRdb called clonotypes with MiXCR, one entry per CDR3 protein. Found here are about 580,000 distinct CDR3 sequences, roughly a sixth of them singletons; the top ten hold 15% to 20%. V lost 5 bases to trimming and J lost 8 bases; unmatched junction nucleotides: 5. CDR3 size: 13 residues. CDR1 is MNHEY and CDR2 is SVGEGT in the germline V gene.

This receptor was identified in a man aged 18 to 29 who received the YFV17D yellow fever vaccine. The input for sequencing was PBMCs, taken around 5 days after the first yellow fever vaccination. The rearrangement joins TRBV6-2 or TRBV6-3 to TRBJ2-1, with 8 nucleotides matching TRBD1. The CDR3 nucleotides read TGTGCCAGCAGTCCCCGACAGGGGCATGAGCAGTTCTTC. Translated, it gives CASSPRQGHEQFF.